These T cell receptor beta chains were read from a single sample in a study of beta chain features in type 1 diabetes. Clones were read by immunoSEQ multiplex PCR, and TCRdb kept only the in-frame ones, dropping some. The table has some 350,000 clones, approximately 12% seen once. Sequenced material: naive CD4+ T cells from blood. Every receptor here comes from a woman aged 18-30 years with type 1 diabetes. Both conserved end residues are part of each CDR3. Fields, in order: V gene, J gene, clone size, D gene, CDR3 DNA, CDR3 protein. D genes are given only for firm matches. Size is stated for part of the rows, as once, few or many counts, or as a class when the clone is expanded.

>TRBV15|TRBJ1-5|few|-
TGTGCCACCAGCATCGACACTCATCAGCCCCAGCATTTT
CATSIDTHQPQHF
>TRBV18|TRBJ2-7|few|TRBD1
TGTGCCAGCTCACCTAAGGCGGGACAGGGGTCCTACGAGCAGTACTTC
CASSPKAGQGSYEQYF
>TRBV5-4|TRBJ2-1|-|TRBD2
TGTGCCAGCAGCCCCCGGCTGGCGGGAGGGGGAGATGAGCAGTTCTTC
CASSPRLAGGGDEQFF
>TRBV7-2|TRBJ2-1|-|-
TGTGCCAGCAGCTTAGCGAGGAGGGGCCTGAATGAGCAGTTCTTC
CASSLARRGLNEQFF
>TRBV18|TRBJ2-1|few|-
TGTGCCAGCTCACTTGTCCCAGGTACCGGATACAATGAGCAGTTCTTC
CASSLVPGTGYNEQFF
>TRBV28|TRBJ2-7|few|-
TGTGCCAGCAGTTCCCCCTCCAGTCGCTACGAGCAGTACTTC
CASSSPSSRYEQYF
>TRBV11-2|TRBJ2-2|-|TRBD2
TGTGCCAGCAGTCGAAAGTCGGGGGGCACCGGGGAGCTGTTTTTT
CASSRKSGGTGELFF
>TRBV4-2|TRBJ2-1|-|-
TGTGCCAGCAGCCCGGGATCGGGGAAACCCCCCGATGAGCAGTTCTTC
CASSPGSGKPPDEQFF
>TRBV5-6|TRBJ2-4|-|-
TGTGCCAGCAGCCAGGCGGGGGCGGCCAAAAACATTCAGTACTTC
CASSQAGAAKNIQYF
>TRBV14|TRBJ1-1|few|TRBD1
TGTGCCAGCAGCCCCCTACGGGGACAGACTAGAATGAACACTGAAGCTTTCTTT
CASSPLRGQTRMNTEAFF
>TRBV7-9|TRBJ1-2|-|-
TGTGCCAGCAGCTCCGCTGGGGGCCTCTATGGCTACACCTTC
CASSSAGGLYGYTF
>TRBV28|TRBJ2-2|-|-
TGTGCCAGCAGCCTACCGACAGCGAACACCGGGGAGCTGTTTTTT
CASSLPTANTGELFF
>TRBV7-2|TRBJ2-1|few|-
TGTGCCAGCAGCTTAGCACGGACTGTACACAATGAGCAGTTCTTC
CASSLARTVHNEQFF
>TRBV5-4|TRBJ2-1|-|-
TGTGCCAGCAGCCACGCCGGGAAGTACAATGAGCAGTTCTTC
CASSHAGKYNEQFF
>TRBV28|TRBJ2-7|few|-
TGTGCCAGCAGTTATGGGGGGAGCGAGCAGTACTTC
CASSYGGSEQYF
>TRBV5-1|TRBJ2-5|few|TRBD2
TGCGCCAGCAGCTTGGTACTAGCGGGATACCAAGAGACCCAGTACTTC
CASSLVLAGYQETQYF
>TRBV6-6|TRBJ2-2|-|TRBD2
TGTGCCAGCAGAGCGAGCGGGAGGGGAGGCACCGGGGAGCTGTTTTTT
CASRASGRGGTGELFF
>TRBV27|TRBJ1-1|-|TRBD1
TGTGCCAGCACTCCGGGACAGACTACGAACACTGAAGCTTTCTTT
CASTPGQTTNTEAFF
>TRBV6-1|TRBJ2-3|-|-
TGTGCCAGCAGTGGCCTAGCGTCTGCAGATACGCAGTATTTT
CASSGLASADTQYF
>TRBV9|TRBJ2-7|-|-
TGTGCCAGCAGCGTAGAACCGGGCTCCTACGAGCAGTACTTC
CASSVEPGSYEQYF